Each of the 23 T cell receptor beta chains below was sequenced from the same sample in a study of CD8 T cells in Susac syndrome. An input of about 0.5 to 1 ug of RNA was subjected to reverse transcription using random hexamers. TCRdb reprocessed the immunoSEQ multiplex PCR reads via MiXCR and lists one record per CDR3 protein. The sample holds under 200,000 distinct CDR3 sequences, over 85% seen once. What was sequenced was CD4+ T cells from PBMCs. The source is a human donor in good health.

In DNA, the CDR3 is TGCGCCAGCAGCCCTGGGACTAGCGGGGCCCTTAGCACAGATACGCAGTATTTT. This encodes CASSPGTSGALSTDTQYF. The chain employs TRBV4-3 and TRBJ2-3; 13 bases map to TRBD2. Germline V gives CDR1 LGHNA, CDR2 YSLEER. The CDR3 has 18 amino acids. V was clipped by 4 bases and J by 0 bases; unmatched bases: 7.

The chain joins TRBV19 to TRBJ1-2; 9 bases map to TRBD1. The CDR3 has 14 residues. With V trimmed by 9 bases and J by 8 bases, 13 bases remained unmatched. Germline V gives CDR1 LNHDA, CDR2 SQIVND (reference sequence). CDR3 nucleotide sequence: TGTGCCAGCCCCGATGGACAGGGGACTGGGGGCTACACCTTC. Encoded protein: CASPDGQGTGGYTF.

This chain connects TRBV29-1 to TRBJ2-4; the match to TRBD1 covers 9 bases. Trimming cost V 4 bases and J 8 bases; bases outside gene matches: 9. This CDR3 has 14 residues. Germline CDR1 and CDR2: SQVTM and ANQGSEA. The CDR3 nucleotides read TGCAGCGTTGCCCCTGGGACAGGGAAGGACATTCAGTACTTC. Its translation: CSVAPGTGKDIQYF.

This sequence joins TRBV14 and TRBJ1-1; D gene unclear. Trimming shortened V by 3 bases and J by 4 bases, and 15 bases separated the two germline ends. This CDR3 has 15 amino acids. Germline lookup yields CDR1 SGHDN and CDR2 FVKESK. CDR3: CASSQGDAGSTEAFF. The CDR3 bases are TGTGCCAGCAGCCAGGGCGACGCGGGGTCCACTGAAGCTTTCTTT. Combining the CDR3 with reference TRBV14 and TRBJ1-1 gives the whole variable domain EAGVTQFPSHSVIEKGQTVTLRCDPISGHDNLYWYRRVMGKEIKFLLHFVKESKQDESGMPNNRFLAERTGGTYSTLKVQPAELEDSGVYFCASSQGDAGSTEAFFGQGTRLTVV.

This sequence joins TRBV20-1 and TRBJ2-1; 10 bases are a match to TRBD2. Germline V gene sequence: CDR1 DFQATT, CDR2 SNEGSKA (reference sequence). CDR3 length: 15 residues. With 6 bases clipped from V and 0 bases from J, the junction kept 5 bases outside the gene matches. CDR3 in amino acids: CSAISGGRSYNEQFF. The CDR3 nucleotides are TGCAGTGCCATTAGCGGGGGGCGCTCCTACAATGAGCAGTTCTTC.

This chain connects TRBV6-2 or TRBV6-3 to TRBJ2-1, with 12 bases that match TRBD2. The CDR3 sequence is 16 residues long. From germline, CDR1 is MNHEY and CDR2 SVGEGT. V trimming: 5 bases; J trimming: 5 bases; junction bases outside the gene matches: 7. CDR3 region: CASSLFLAGGDNEQFF. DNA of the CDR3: TGTGCCAGCAGTCTCTTCCTAGCGGGGGGGGACAATGAGCAGTTCTTC.

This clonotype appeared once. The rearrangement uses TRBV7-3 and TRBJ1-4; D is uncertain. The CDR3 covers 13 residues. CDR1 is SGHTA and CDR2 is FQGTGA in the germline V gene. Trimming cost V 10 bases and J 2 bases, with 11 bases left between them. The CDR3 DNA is TGTGCCACGCGAAAGAGGACTAATGAAAAACTGTTTTTT. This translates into CATRKRTNEKLFF.

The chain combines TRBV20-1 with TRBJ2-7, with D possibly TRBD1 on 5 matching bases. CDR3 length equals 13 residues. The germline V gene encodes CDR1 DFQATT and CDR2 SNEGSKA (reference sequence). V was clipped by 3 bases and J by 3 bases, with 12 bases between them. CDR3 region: CSASSRQNYEQYF. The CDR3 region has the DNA TGCAGTGCTAGCAGCAGACAGAACTACGAGCAGTACTTC.

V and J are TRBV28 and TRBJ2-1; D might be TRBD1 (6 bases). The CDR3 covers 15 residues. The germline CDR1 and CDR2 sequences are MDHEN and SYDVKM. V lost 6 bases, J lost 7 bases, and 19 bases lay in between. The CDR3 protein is CASRTPSGTQNEQFF. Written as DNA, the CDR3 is TGTGCCAGCAGAACTCCTTCCGGGACACAGAATGAGCAGTTCTTC. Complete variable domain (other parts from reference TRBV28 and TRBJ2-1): DVKVTQSSRYLVKRTGEKVFLECVQDMDHENMFWYRQDPGLGLRLIYFSYDVKMKEKGDIPEGYSVSREKKERFSLILESASTNQTSMYLCASRTPSGTQNEQFFGPGTRLTVL.

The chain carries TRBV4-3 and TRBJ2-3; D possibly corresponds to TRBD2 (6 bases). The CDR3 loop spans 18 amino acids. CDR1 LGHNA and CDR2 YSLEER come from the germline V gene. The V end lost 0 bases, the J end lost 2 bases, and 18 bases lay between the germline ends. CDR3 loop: CASSQEVRGRGITDTQYF. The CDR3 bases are TGCGCCAGCAGCCAAGAGGTTAGAGGTCGGGGGATCACAGATACGCAGTATTTT.

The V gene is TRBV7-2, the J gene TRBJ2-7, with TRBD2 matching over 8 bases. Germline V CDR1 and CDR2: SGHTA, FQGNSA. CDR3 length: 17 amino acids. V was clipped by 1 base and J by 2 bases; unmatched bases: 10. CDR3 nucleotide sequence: TGTGCCAGCAGCTTAGTTGCCGTCGCGGGGGGAACCTACGAGCAGTACTTC. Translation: CASSLVAVAGGTYEQYF.

CDR3 in DNA: TGTGCCAGCAGTTTAGGAGCTACGGACTTCTCTAGCACAGATACGCAGTATTTT. It is translated as CASSLGATDFSSTDTQYF. The genes are TRBV12-3 or TRBV12-4 and TRBJ2-3, with D perhaps TRBD2 (5 bases). CDR3 length: 18 residues. V was pared by 1 base and J by 0 bases, with 17 bases between.

The CDR3 is CASGGGNHGYTF. The CDR3 DNA reads TGTGCCAGCGGCGGAGGGAACCATGGCTACACCTTC. This chain links TRBV3-1 with TRBJ1-2, with D uncertain. The V and J ends lost 8 bases and 6 bases respectively, with 13 bases between them. The CDR3 is 12 amino acids. The germline gives CDR1 LGHDT, CDR2 YNNKEL (reference sequence). The full variable domain, in which reference TRBV3-1 and TRBJ1-2 provide the parts outside the CDR3, is DTAVSQTPKYLVTQMGNDKSIKCEQNLGHDTMYWYKQDSKKFLKIMFSYNNKELIINETVPNRFSPKSPDKAHLNLHINSLELGDSAVYFCASGGGNHGYTFGSGTRLTVV.

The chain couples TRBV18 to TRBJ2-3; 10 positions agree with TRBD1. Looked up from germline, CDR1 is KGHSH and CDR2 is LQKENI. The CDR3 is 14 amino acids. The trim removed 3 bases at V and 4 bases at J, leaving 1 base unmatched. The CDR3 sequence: CASSPTGGADTQYF. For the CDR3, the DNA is TGTGCCAGCTCACCGACAGGGGGCGCAGATACGCAGTATTTT. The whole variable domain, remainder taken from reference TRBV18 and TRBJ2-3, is NAGVMQNPRHLVRRRGQEARLRCSPMKGHSHVYWYRQLPEEGLKFMVYLQKENIIDESGMPKERFSAEFPKEGPSILRIQQVVRGDSAAYFCASSPTGGADTQYFGPGTRLTVL.

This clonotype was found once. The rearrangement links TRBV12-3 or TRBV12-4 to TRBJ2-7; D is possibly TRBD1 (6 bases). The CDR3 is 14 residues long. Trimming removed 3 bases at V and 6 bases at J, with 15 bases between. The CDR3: CASSLDSLGGEQYF. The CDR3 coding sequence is TGTGCCAGCAGTTTGGACAGCCTAGGCGGCGAGCAGTACTTC.

CDR3: CSAEGAEQYF. The CDR3 DNA is TGCAGTGCTGAGGGGGCCGAGCAGTACTTC. The rearrangement uses TRBV20-1 and TRBJ2-7; TRBD1 matches at 7 bases. Germline V gene sequence: CDR1 DFQATT, CDR2 SNEGSKA (reference sequence). The CDR3 runs 10 residues. Trimming removed 5 bases from V and 6 bases from J; junction bases left unmatched: 1.

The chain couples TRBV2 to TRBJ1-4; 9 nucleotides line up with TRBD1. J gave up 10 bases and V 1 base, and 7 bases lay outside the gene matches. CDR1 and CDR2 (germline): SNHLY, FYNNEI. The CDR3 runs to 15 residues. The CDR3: CASSEGGQGGGKLFF. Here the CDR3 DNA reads TGTGCCAGCAGTGAAGGGGGACAGGGAGGAGGAAAACTGTTTTTT.

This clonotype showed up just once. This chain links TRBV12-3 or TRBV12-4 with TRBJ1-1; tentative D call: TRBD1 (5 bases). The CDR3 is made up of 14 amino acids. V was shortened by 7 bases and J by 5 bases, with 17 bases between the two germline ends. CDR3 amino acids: CASNLRGRSTEAFF. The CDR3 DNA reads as TGTGCCAGCAACCTAAGGGGAAGGAGTACTGAAGCTTTCTTT.

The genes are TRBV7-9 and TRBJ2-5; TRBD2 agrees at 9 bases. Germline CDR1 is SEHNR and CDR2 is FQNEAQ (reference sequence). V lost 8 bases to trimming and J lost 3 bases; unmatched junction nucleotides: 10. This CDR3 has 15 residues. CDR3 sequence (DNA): TGTGCCAGCGGTGCGGGGGGGATAACTAAAGAGACCCAGTACTTC. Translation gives CASGAGGITKETQYF. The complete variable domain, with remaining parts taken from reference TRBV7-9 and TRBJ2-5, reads DTGVSQNPRHKITKRGQNVTFRCDPISEHNRLYWYRQTLGQGPEFLTYFQNEAQLEKSRLLSDRFSAERPKGSFSTLEIQRTEQGDSAMYLCASGAGGITKETQYFGPGTRLLVL.

The chain's CDR3 is CASSGDKSSYNEQFF. For the CDR3, the DNA is TGCGCCAGCAGCGGCGACAAGAGCTCCTACAATGAGCAGTTCTTC. This sequence joins TRBV5-1 and TRBJ2-1; D unresolved. The ends were cut back, 4 bases at V and 0 bases at J, with 11 bases in the middle. Germline CDR1 is SGHRS and CDR2 is YFSETQ. CDR3 length equals 15 residues.

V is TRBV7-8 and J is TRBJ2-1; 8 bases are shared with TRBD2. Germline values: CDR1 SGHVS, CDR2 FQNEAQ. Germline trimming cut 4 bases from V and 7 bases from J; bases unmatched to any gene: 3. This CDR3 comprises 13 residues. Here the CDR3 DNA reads TGTGCCAGCAGCTACGGACTAGCAAATGAGCAGTTCTTC. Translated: CASSYGLANEQFF.

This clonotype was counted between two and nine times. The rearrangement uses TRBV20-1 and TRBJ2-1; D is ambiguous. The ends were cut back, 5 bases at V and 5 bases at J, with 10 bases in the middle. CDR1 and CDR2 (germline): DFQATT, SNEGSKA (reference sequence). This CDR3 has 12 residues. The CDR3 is CSASRADNEQFF. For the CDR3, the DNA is TGCAGTGCTTCACGGGCCGACAATGAGCAGTTCTTC.

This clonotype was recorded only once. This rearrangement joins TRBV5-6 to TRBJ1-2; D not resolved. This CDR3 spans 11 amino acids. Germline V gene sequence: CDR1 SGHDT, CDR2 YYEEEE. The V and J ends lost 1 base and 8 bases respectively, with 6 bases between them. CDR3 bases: TGTGCCAGCAGCTTGTCGTCAGGCTACACCTTC. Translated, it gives CASSLSSGYTF.